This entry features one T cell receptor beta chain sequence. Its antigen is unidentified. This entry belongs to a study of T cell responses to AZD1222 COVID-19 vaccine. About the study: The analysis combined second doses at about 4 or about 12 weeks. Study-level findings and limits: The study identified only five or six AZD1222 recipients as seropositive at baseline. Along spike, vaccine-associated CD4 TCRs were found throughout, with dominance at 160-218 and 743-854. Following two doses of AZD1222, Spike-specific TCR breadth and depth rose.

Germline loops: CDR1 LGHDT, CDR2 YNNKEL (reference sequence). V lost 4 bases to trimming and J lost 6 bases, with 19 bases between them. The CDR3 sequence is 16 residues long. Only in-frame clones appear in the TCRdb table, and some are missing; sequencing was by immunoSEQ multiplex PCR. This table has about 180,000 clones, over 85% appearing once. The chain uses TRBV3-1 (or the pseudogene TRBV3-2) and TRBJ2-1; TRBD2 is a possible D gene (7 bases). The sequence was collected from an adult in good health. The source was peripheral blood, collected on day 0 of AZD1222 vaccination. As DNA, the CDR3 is TGTGCCAGCAGCCGCAGGGGTGGCGGGAGACTCAATGAGCAGTTCTTC. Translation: CASSRRGGGRLNEQFF.